The 24 T cell receptor beta chains below all came from one sample that was sequenced in a study of a mutant IDH1 vaccine in newly diagnosed glioma. Sequenced by immunoSEQ multiplex PCR; TCRdb stores in-frame clones only, minus some. The top ten clones hold 9% of a sample with 12,000 to 15,000 clones, 85% to 90% of them seen once. Time point given: baseline, week 1 (first vaccination visit). The treatment: pre-vaccination baseline after standard-of-care therapy. The source material was PBMCs, sampled from a glioma patient treated with radiotherapy, temozolomide or both. Receptors were obtained from a woman aged 40 to 55 with glioma. Some clones in this sample may be carry-over from other donors' samples.

The rearrangement joins TRBV7-9 to TRBJ2-2, with a possible D match to TRBD1 (5 bases). The CDR3 has 15 amino acids. Germline loops: CDR1 SEHNR, CDR2 FQNEAQ (reference sequence). V was trimmed by 4 bases and J by 6 bases, leaving 15 bases between them. The CDR3 reads CASSSSQGVAGELFF. For the CDR3, the DNA is TGTGCCAGCAGCTCGTCCCAGGGTGTCGCCGGGGAGCTGTTTTTT.

CDR3 DNA sequence: TGTGCCAGCAGTCGCCCTAGAAGCTCCTTCTACGAGCAGTACTTC. This encodes CASSRPRSSFYEQYF. The rearrangement uses TRBV5-6 and TRBJ2-7; the D is unclear. Germline V lookup: CDR1 SGHDT, CDR2 YYEEEE. This CDR3 spans 15 amino acids. Between the trimmed V and J ends, which lost 5 bases and 3 bases, there was a span of 18 bases. The full variable domain, completed using reference TRBV5-6 and TRBJ2-7, is DAGVTQSPTHLIKTRGQQVTLRCSPKSGHDTVSWYQQALGQGPQFIFQYYEEEERQRGNFPDRFSGHQFPNYSSELNVNALLLGDSALYLCASSRPRSSFYEQYFGPGTRLTVT.

The V gene is TRBV2, the J gene TRBJ2-1; 9 bases are a match to TRBD1. Looked up from germline, CDR1 is SNHLY and CDR2 is FYNNEI. The CDR3 has 14 amino acids. V gave up 3 bases and J gave up 9 bases; unmatched junction bases: 6. CDR3 in DNA: TGTGCCAGCAGTGAGTGGGGGACAGGGTCTGAGCAGTTCTTC. Encoded protein: CASSEWGTGSEQFF.

The genes are TRBV19 and TRBJ1-2; 8 bases fit TRBD1. This CDR3 is 14 amino acids long. Per the germline V gene, CDR1 is LNHDA and CDR2 is SQIVND (reference sequence). The trim removed 6 bases at V and 2 bases at J, leaving 5 bases unmatched. The CDR3, as DNA: TGTGCCAGTAGCCCGGACAGGGCCAACTATGGCTACACCTTC. Protein sequence: CASSPDRANYGYTF.

The V and J genes are TRBV4-1 and TRBJ1-1, with D possibly TRBD1 on 5 matching bases. Germline CDR1 reads MGHRA; CDR2 reads YSYEKL. The CDR3 length is 15 residues. Trimming removed 1 base at V and 1 base at J, with 10 bases between. The CDR3, as DNA: TGCGCCAGCAGCCAAGTTTCAGGGTCGAACACTGAAGCTTTCTTT. It encodes CASSQVSGSNTEAFF.

This clone appeared a few times. The J gene is TRBJ1-1, the V gene TRBV6-6, with D possibly matching TRBD1 (6 bases). Germline values: CDR1 MNHNY, CDR2 SVGAGI (reference sequence). V lost 2 bases, J lost 2 bases, and 12 bases lay in between. This CDR3 is built from 15 residues. The CDR3 DNA follows: TGTGCCAGCAGTTACCACGGCAGGGGAAACACTGAAGCTTTCTTT. This codes for CASSYHGRGNTEAFF.

V and J are TRBV10-2 and TRBJ1-6; maybe TRBD1 (6 bases). The germline CDR1 and CDR2 sequences are WSHSY and SAAADI. Trimming cost V 6 bases and J 11 bases, with 17 bases left between them. This CDR3 is 14 amino acids long. CDR3 sequence: CASSFTGRETPLHF. In DNA, the CDR3 is TGCGCCAGCAGCTTCACAGGGAGGGAGACACCCCTCCACTTT.

The gene calls are TRBV28 and TRBJ1-1; D unclear. The CDR3 extends over 14 amino acids. V was shortened by 4 bases and J by 1 base, with 10 bases between the two germline ends. CDR1 MDHEN and CDR2 SYDVKM come from the germline V gene. In DNA form, the CDR3 reads TGTGCCAGCAGTTCCTCGGCAGGGAACACTGAAGCTTTCTTT. This gives the protein CASSSSAGNTEAFF.

The chain links TRBV18 to TRBJ1-1; tentative D call: TRBD1 (6 bases). The CDR3 extends over 14 amino acids. V gave up 1 base and J gave up 6 bases, with 12 bases separating them. CDR1 and CDR2 from the germline V gene are KGHSH and LQKENI. The CDR3 loop is CASSPRGGGAEAFF. The CDR3 DNA follows: TGTGCCAGCTCACCACGAGGGGGTGGGGCTGAAGCTTTCTTT.

The V and J genes are TRBV4-2 and TRBJ2-5; 7 positions agree with TRBD2. With 6 bases clipped from V and 5 bases from J, the junction kept 6 bases outside the gene matches. Germline V gene lookup returns CDR1 LGHNA and CDR2 YNFKEQ. The CDR3 contains 13 residues. The CDR3 DNA is TGTGCCAGCAGGGGAGGGGCAGCGGAGACCCAGTACTTC. This sequence encodes CASRGGAAETQYF.

The rearrangement links TRBV6-1 to TRBJ1-1, with TRBD1 matching 9 bases. V lost 6 bases to trimming and J lost 5 bases; unmatched junction nucleotides: 4. Germline V gene data show CDR1 as MNHNS and CDR2 as SASEGT. The length of the CDR3 is 13 residues. CDR3 amino acids: CASRWDRATEAFF. In nucleotides, the CDR3 is TGTGCCAGCAGGTGGGACAGGGCAACTGAAGCTTTCTTT.

The V gene is TRBV7-2, the J gene TRBJ2-1; 11 bases align to TRBD2. Trimming at V came to 5 bases and at J to 3 bases, leaving 6 bases not matched to a gene. The CDR3 sequence is 16 residues long. CDR1 is SGHTA, CDR2 FQGNSA, per germline. DNA of the CDR3: TGTGCCAGCAGCACGCGACTAGCGGGGAGCTACAATGAGCAGTTCTTC. This codes for CASSTRLAGSYNEQFF.

The chain has TRBV27 and TRBJ2-5; D may be TRBD1 (5 bases). The CDR3 length is 13 residues. CDR1 is MNHEY, CDR2 SMNVEV, per germline (reference sequence). V lost 2 bases to trimming and J lost 1 base, with 5 bases between them. CDR3 nucleotide sequence: TGTGCCAGCAGTTTAGGGGCCCAAGAGACCCAGTACTTC. Residues: CASSLGAQETQYF.

The chain links TRBV30 to TRBJ1-2; no definite D call. Germline-derived CDR1 and CDR2 are GTSNPN and SVGIG (reference sequence). The CDR3 is 12 residues long. Trimming shortened V by 3 bases and J by 3 bases, and 8 bases separated the two germline ends. The CDR3 DNA follows: TGTGCCTGGAGACAGATATACTATGGCTACACCTTC. Its protein is CAWRQIYYGYTF.

This rearrangement joins TRBV11-2 to TRBJ1-1; 10 bases are shared with TRBD1. This CDR3 region has 16 residues. In germline, CDR1 is SGHAT, CDR2 FQNNGV. V shed 0 bases and J 1 base; nucleotides not matched to a gene: 2. In DNA form, the CDR3 reads TGTGCCAGCAGCTTAGAGGGGACAGGGGAGAACACTGAAGCTTTCTTT. Its translation is CASSLEGTGENTEAFF.

The CDR3 sequence is CASSLSGPGPNYGYTF. CDR3 nucleotides: TGTGCCAGCAGCTTAAGTGGGCCGGGACCGAACTATGGCTACACCTTC. V is TRBV7-9 and J is TRBJ1-2, with TRBD1 as a possible D gene (5 bases). The V gene's germline CDR1 is SEHNR and CDR2 FQNEAQ (reference sequence). V was pared by 2 bases and J by 2 bases, with 15 bases between. There are 16 residues in the CDR3.

The chain combines TRBV19 with TRBJ2-3; possible D gene TRBD2, 6 bases. CDR1 LNHDA and CDR2 SQIVND come from the germline V gene (reference sequence). Trimming took off 4 bases at V and 6 bases at J, with 11 bases between the two ends. CDR3 length: 13 amino acids. DNA for the CDR3: TGTGCCAGTAGTAAGGTAGCGGCCGATACGCAGTATTTT. It encodes CASSKVAADTQYF. The whole variable domain, filled in from reference TRBV19 and TRBJ2-3, reads DGGITQSPKYLFRKEGQNVTLSCEQNLNHDAMYWYRQDPGQGLRLIYYSQIVNDFQKGDIAEGYSVSREKKESFPLTVTSAQKNPTAFYLCASSKVAADTQYFGPGTRLTVL.

This chain joins TRBV29-1 and TRBJ2-2; D unresolved. The CDR3 length is 15 residues. Per the germline V gene, CDR1 is SQVTM and CDR2 is ANQGSEA. Trimming shortened V by 0 bases and J by 5 bases, and 13 bases separated the two germline ends. The CDR3 loop is CSVEDGSKATGELFF. DNA of the CDR3: TGCAGCGTTGAAGACGGCAGTAAGGCGACCGGGGAGCTGTTTTTT.

V is TRBV29-1 and J is TRBJ2-7, with no clear D. Germline-derived CDR1 and CDR2 are SQVTM and ANQGSEA. The CDR3 spans 13 residues. Between the trimmed V and J ends, which lost 3 bases and 1 base, there was a span of 10 bases. The CDR3 is CSVEVGGSYEQYF. DNA for the CDR3: TGCAGCGTTGAGGTGGGTGGGTCCTACGAGCAGTACTTC.

This clone has more than one count but fewer than ten. The chain employs TRBV27 and TRBJ1-2, with 7 bases lining up with TRBD1. V trimming: 8 bases; J trimming: 4 bases; junction bases outside the gene matches: 4. The CDR3 runs to 12 residues. Germline V gene sequence: CDR1 MNHEY, CDR2 SMNVEV (reference sequence). DNA of the CDR3: TGTGCCAGCCAGGGGGGTGGCTATGGCTACACCTTC. Translating it yields CASQGGGYGYTF.

The CDR3 coding sequence is TGTGCCAGCAGTGAAGAGGAATGGCGCACTGAAGCTTTCTTT. As protein: CASSEEEWRTEAFF. This chain connects TRBV6-1 to TRBJ1-1, with D unresolved. CDR3 length equals 14 residues. Germline CDR1 and CDR2: MNHNS and SASEGT. V dropped 1 base and J dropped 4 bases, with 10 bases sitting between them.

This clone was counted a single time. This chain links TRBV19 with TRBJ1-4; TRBD1 might be the D (6 bases). Germline-derived CDR1 and CDR2 are LNHDA and SQIVND (reference sequence). Trimming shortened V by 7 bases and J by 5 bases, and 17 bases separated the two germline ends. CDR3 length: 15 residues. CDR3 nucleotide sequence: TGTGCCAGTATCGAACGGGACAAGGAAAATGAAAAACTGTTTTTT. Protein product: CASIERDKENEKLFF.

The rearrangement links TRBV4-1 to TRBJ2-1, with D possibly being TRBD1 or TRBD2 (6 bases each). Trimming removed 1 base from V and 9 bases from J, with 13 bases in between. CDR3 size: 14 residues. Germline values: CDR1 MGHRA, CDR2 YSYEKL. In nucleotides, the CDR3 is TGCGCCAGCAGCCAAGCAACAGGGAGGTTTGAGCAGTTCTTC. It specifies CASSQATGRFEQFF.

The chain uses TRBV10-3 and TRBJ1-2; D is unresolved. V was cut by 0 bases and J by 5 bases, with 13 bases left in between. In germline, CDR1 is ENHRY, CDR2 SYGVKD. The CDR3 is made up of 15 amino acids. The CDR3 sequence is CAISESGRTLYGYTF. CDR3 DNA sequence: TGTGCCATCAGTGAGTCGGGCAGGACCCTATATGGCTACACCTTC.